The 9 T cell receptor beta chains below all came from one sample that was sequenced in a study of STAT5B mutations in CD4+ large granular lymphocyte leukemia. Clones were sequenced by immunoSEQ multiplex PCR, and TCRdb holds only the in-frame ones, with some missing. Of 30,000 to 40,000 clones in the sample, more than 70% are singletons; the top ten hold roughly 0.98%. The specimen was CD4+ T cells from blood buffy coats. These receptor sequences come from a human donor in good health.

This clone was detected once. The V call is TRBV5-1, the J call TRBJ1-1; a weak D match, TRBD1 (6 bases). V shed 4 bases and J shed 1 base, with 11 bases lying between them. This CDR3 has 14 amino acids. Germline CDR1 and CDR2: SGHRS and YFSETQ. CDR3 sequence reads: CASSQGSANTEAFF. The CDR3 nucleotides read TGCGCCAGCAGCCAGGGGAGCGCGAACACTGAAGCTTTCTTT.

V usage is TRBV4-1 and J usage is TRBJ2-5, with D perhaps TRBD1 or TRBD2 (6 bases each). The CDR3 is 12 amino acids. With 5 bases removed from V and 10 bases from J, the gap between germline ends came to 14 bases. CDR1 is MGHRA, CDR2 YSYEKL, per germline. The CDR3 here is CASSGGGMVQYF. CDR3 DNA: TGCGCCAGCAGCGGAGGGGGAATGGTCCAGTACTTC.

The chain combines TRBV4-3 with TRBJ2-2; possible D gene TRBD1, 5 bases. Trimming removed 1 base from V and 6 bases from J, with 6 bases in between. From germline, CDR1 is LGHNA and CDR2 YSLEER. This CDR3 spans 13 amino acids. The CDR3 region is CASSQVTAGELFF. As DNA, the CDR3 is TGCGCCAGCAGCCAAGTGACAGCCGGGGAGCTGTTTTTT.

V gene TRBV4-1 combines with J gene TRBJ1-2; 7 bases agree with TRBD1. The CDR3 is 13 residues long. Germline V CDR1 and CDR2: MGHRA, YSYEKL. After removal of 8 bases from V and 4 bases from J, the junction contained 7 bases not matched to a gene. The DNA of the CDR3 is TGCGCCAGCGGGACAGCCCTGCGCTATGGCTACACCTTC. Translating it yields CASGTALRYGYTF.

V usage is TRBV9 and J usage is TRBJ2-5; D is undetermined. Trimming removed 2 bases from V and 0 bases from J, with 5 bases in between. This CDR3 comprises 13 residues. CDR1 is SGDLS and CDR2 is YYNGEE in the germline V gene. The CDR3 DNA sequence: TGTGCCAGCAGCGTCGACCACCAAGAGACCCAGTACTTC. It translates to CASSVDHQETQYF.

This rearrangement joins TRBV11-2 to TRBJ2-7, with a weak D call TRBD2 (6 bases). The CDR3 covers 15 residues. Germline-derived CDR1 and CDR2 are SGHAT and FQNNGV. Trimming stripped 5 bases from V and 3 bases from J, with 17 bases between. CDR3 bases: TGTGCCAGCAGCCCGACAATGGGAGGCGGCTACGAGCAGTACTTC. It is translated as CASSPTMGGGYEQYF.

Only a few counts were recorded for this clone. The V call is TRBV5-8, the J call TRBJ1-4, with TRBD1 as a possible D gene (6 bases). CDR1 and CDR2 from the germline V gene are SGHTS and YDEGEE. The CDR3 runs 13 residues. Trimming pared 4 bases from V and 5 bases from J, leaving 9 bases between. CDR3 DNA sequence: TGTGCCAGCAGCCGACAGGTCAATGAAAAACTGTTTTTT. Protein: CASSRQVNEKLFF.

The chain joins TRBV7-9 to TRBJ2-3; the D gene is possibly TRBD1 (5 bases). Germline CDR1 reads SEHNR; CDR2 reads FQNEAQ (reference sequence). V lost 11 bases and J lost 1, with 13 bases in between. This CDR3 is built from 13 residues. The CDR3 loop reads CAGRRVGTDTQYF. The CDR3 region has the DNA TGTGCCGGACGCAGGGTAGGCACAGATACGCAGTATTTT. Full variable domain (remainder filled in from reference TRBV7-9 and TRBJ2-3): DTGVSQNPRHKITKRGQNVTFRCDPISEHNRLYWYRQTLGQGPEFLTYFQNEAQLEKSRLLSDRFSAERPKGSFSTLEIQRTEQGDSAMYLCAGRRVGTDTQYFGPGTRLTVL.

The J gene is TRBJ1-2, the V gene TRBV7-9; D uncertain. V lost 1 base and J 1 base, leaving 4 bases between the germline ends. Germline CDR1 and CDR2: SEHNR and FQNEAQ (reference sequence). This CDR3 spans 13 amino acids. Here the CDR3 DNA reads TGTGCCAGCAGCTTAGGACATAACTATGGCTACACCTTC. This codes for CASSLGHNYGYTF.